Detailed here is one T cell receptor beta chain. This sample stems from a study of blood T cell repertoires in COVID-19. Profiled with immunoSEQ multiplex PCR; TCRdb holds only in-frame clones, not every one. The sample comprises roughly 180,000 clones, roughly 80% of which are singletons, and 5.6% rests with the top ten. This CDR3 region has 14 residues. Germline lookup yields CDR1 LNHDA and CDR2 SQIVND (reference sequence). Between the trimmed V and J ends, which lost 4 bases and 0 bases, there was a span of 7 bases. The rearrangement uses TRBV19 and TRBJ1-5; the D gene is possibly TRBD1 (6 bases). The specimen sequenced was PBMCs or T cells enriched from blood (not recorded which). This TCR was recovered from a woman aged 40 to 49 with acute COVID-19. This CDR3 reads CASSKDSSNQPQHF. The CDR3 DNA reads as TGTGCCAGTAGTAAGGACAGTAGCAATCAGCCCCAGCATTTT.